The rows below give T cell receptor beta chains drawn from one sample of a study of T cells in tuberculosis. Assay: immunoSEQ multiplex PCR; the TCRdb copy retains only in-frame clones and omits some. Among 20,000 to 25,000 clones, more than 95% were seen once, and the ten largest hold 6% to 6.5%. The sample taken for sequencing was PBMCs. The receptors stem from a donor between 10 and 35 years old with latent tuberculosis or without tuberculosis infection. Both conserved end residues are part of each CDR3. The size entry is marked missing in some rows and otherwise reads once, few, many or a size class.

V gene | clone size | CDR3 protein
TRBV19 | - | CASSREKENYEQYF
TRBV4-1 | - | CASSQHVAYEQYF
TRBV6-5 | - | CASSYGTGLQPQHF
TRBV7-2 | - | CASSLQLAGGSDTQYF
TRBV11-2 | once | CASSLFGTSYEQFF
TRBV5-1 | - | CASSLVGGDYGYTF
TRBV10-2 | - | CASSETIRSAGVRYEQYF
TRBV7-6 | - | CASSSRTTGSEQYF
TRBV9 | once | CASSVDPGDTEAFF
TRBV15 | - | CATSRGGAGKTDTQYF
TRBV6-1 | - | CASSEGQGFEKLFF
TRBV6-1 | - | CASSEIAAGGSSGNTIYF
TRBV6-5 | - | CASSYSGQGAYEQYF
TRBV9 | once | CASSVGHGQGVGATEAFF
TRBV18 | - | CASSLRQDGYTF
TRBV6-4 | - | CASAGGLSNTDTQYF
TRBV6-5 | - | CASRKSSYNEQFF
TRBV6-1 | - | CASSEAREYEQYF
TRBV10-1 | - | CASRTRDSLFGELFF
TRBV19 | large | CASSQGWGSLNEQFF
TRBV30 | - | CAWIWAAKSYGYTF
TRBV19 | - | CASSHAILGTGGITGELFF
TRBV6-5 | - | CASSLYGGITEAFF
TRBV5-1 | - | CASSLGSGSNTQYF
TRBV4-1 | - | CASSQDHSLETQYF
TRBV19 | - | CASSMSQGGVSPLHF
TRBV10-2 | - | CASKQGYQETQYF
TRBV10-1 | few | CASSLDRVGSPLHF
TRBV13 | - | CASSPRAGGNTEAFF
TRBV5-1 | - | CASSLAGLGEETQYF
TRBV6-5 | - | CASSYSILAETYEQYF
TRBV11-3 | - | CASSLVGSQRETQYF
TRBV9 | - | CASSASGGHEQFF
TRBV10-3 | - | CAIRAPSYEQYF
TRBV11-2 | - | CASSMPGQNSPKPQHF
TRBV27 | - | CASSFRRSVGQGLNEQFF
TRBV10-3 | - | CAISVLANTEAFF
TRBV29-1 | - | CSVAQGSSGNTIYF
TRBV19 | - | CASSLPGSYEQYF
TRBV6-6 | medium-sized | CASMVGTHGYTF
TRBV6-5 | - | CASKRQVSSGYTF
TRBV10-3 | - | CAISEYRASYEQYF
TRBV7-2 | - | CASSPTPGGAGEQFF
TRBV4-1 | - | CASSEASSYNEQFF
TRBV2 | - | CASRTSDIEKLFF
TRBV7-2 | - | CASSLVTGGGYEQYF
TRBV6-1 | - | CASSEDDPLPGILSGANVLTF
TRBV5-4 | - | CASTTQGLNTEAFF
TRBV6-1 | - | CASFRISGRAYEQFF
TRBV29-1 | - | CSGMIRGGVDEKLFF
TRBV9 | - | CASSLQGGYKDEKLFF
TRBV19 | - | CASSVRGHPAERYTEAFF
TRBV30 | - | CAWSAGGNYGYTF
TRBV7-6 | - | CASSSSDSGGYTF
TRBV6-5 | few | CASSRTRAETQYF
TRBV5-6 | - | CASSPREGGSLKLFF
TRBV6-5 | - | CASRPGLAGPNVF
TRBV11-2 | - | CASSPPRNPPYNSPLHF